Below, 14 T cell receptor beta chains from the same sample are listed, as sequenced in a study of T cells in Graves' hyperthyroidism and ophthalmopathy. Using RNA transcripts as the source, TCR beta CDR3 regions were amplified. The HTBI primer set drove a first-round RT-PCR of the TCR CDR3. TCRdb re-derived calls from the multiplex PCR reads in MiXCR, one entry per CDR3 protein. The data contain around 420,000 distinct CDR3 sequences, more than 15% of them singletons. The material sequenced was blood. The receptors shown here come from a woman between 18 and 30 years old with Graves' hyperthyroidism.

This clonotype was counted at least ten times. The rearrangement uses TRBV19 and TRBJ1-5; D ambiguous. There are 15 residues in the CDR3. From germline, CDR1 is LNHDA and CDR2 SQIVND (reference sequence). Trimming pared 1 base from V and 3 bases from J, leaving 10 bases between. In nucleotides, the CDR3 is TGTGCCAGTAGTATAGTTGGGCAGCCCAATCAGCCCCAGCATTTT. This translates into CASSIVGQPNQPQHF.

This clonotype was counted many times. This rearrangement joins TRBV2 to TRBJ2-5; TRBD2 agrees at 12 bases. This CDR3 is built from 15 residues. Losses at the gene ends were 6 bases for V and 2 bases for J; bases not matched to a gene: 4. CDR1 SNHLY and CDR2 FYNNEI come from the germline V gene. The CDR3 spells CASSRLAGAQETQYF. CDR3 coding DNA: TGTGCCAGCAGCAGACTAGCGGGGGCTCAAGAGACCCAGTACTTC.

Many counts were recorded for this clonotype. The chain is built from TRBV30 and TRBJ2-2; 7 bases are shared with TRBD1. This CDR3 is 12 amino acids long. V dropped 2 bases and J dropped 6; count of bases not matched to a gene: 0. Germline CDR1 is GTSNPN and CDR2 is SVGIG (reference sequence). The CDR3 protein is CAWSTGAGELFF. Written as DNA, the CDR3 is TGTGCCTGGAGTACAGGGGCCGGGGAGCTGTTTTTT.

This clonotype was observed a few times. The chain has TRBV5-1 and TRBJ2-2, with TRBD2 as a possible D gene (5 bases). The germline V gene has CDR1 SGHRS and CDR2 YFSETQ. Trimming pared 0 bases from V and 11 bases from J, leaving 11 bases between. The length of the CDR3 is 13 residues. The CDR3 sequence is CASSLVLASELFF. The CDR3 nucleotides read TGCGCCAGCAGCTTGGTTTTAGCGAGTGAGCTGTTTTTT.

The chain carries TRBV2 and TRBJ2-2, with D tentatively TRBD2 (6 bases). Germline-derived CDR1 and CDR2 are SNHLY and FYNNEI. The CDR3 is made up of 14 amino acids. Trimming removed 8 bases at V and 2 bases at J, with 12 bases between. CDR3 sequence (DNA): TGTGCCAGCGCTAGAGGACTAAACACCGGGGAGCTGTTTTTT. Amino acid sequence: CASARGLNTGELFF.

This clonotype has at least ten counts. The chain couples TRBV3-1 to TRBJ2-5; 8 positions agree with TRBD2. J lost 5 bases, V lost 0 bases, and 8 bases had no gene match. Germline CDR1 and CDR2: LGHDT and YNNKEL (reference sequence). CDR3 length equals 16 residues. CDR3 coding DNA: TGTGCCAGCAGCCAAGATAGCGGGGCCGGTCAGGAGACCCAGTACTTC. Translating it yields CASSQDSGAGQETQYF.

This clonotype was found a few times. The rearrangement links TRBV9 to TRBJ2-3, with no clear D. Germline-derived CDR1 and CDR2 are SGDLS and YYNGEE. The ends were cut back, 2 bases at V and 2 bases at J, with 9 bases in the middle. This CDR3 has 14 residues. The CDR3, as DNA: TGTGCCAGCAGCGTGAATATTCACACAGATACGCAGTATTTT. Its translation is CASSVNIHTDTQYF. The whole variable domain, remainder taken from reference TRBV9 and TRBJ2-3, is DSGVTQTPKHLITATGQRVTLRCSPRSGDLSVYWYQQSLDQGLQFLIQYYNGEERAKGNILERFSAQQFPDLHSELNLSSLELGDSALYFCASSVNIHTDTQYFGPGTRLTVL.

The chain couples TRBV4-1 to TRBJ2-3; 8 bases agree with TRBD2. This CDR3 has 17 amino acids. From germline, CDR1 is MGHRA and CDR2 YSYEKL. V lost 0 bases, J lost 1 base, and 6 bases stayed unmatched. CDR3 region: CASSQEGKRERTDTQYF. The CDR3 DNA reads TGCGCCAGCAGCCAAGAAGGGAAGCGGGAGCGCACAGATACGCAGTATTTT.

This chain uses TRBV6-5 with TRBJ1-3, with D tentatively TRBD1 (5 bases). Germline CDR1 is MNHEY and CDR2 is SVGAGI. CDR3 length equals 15 residues. The V gene lost 2 bases and the J gene lost 0 bases, with 8 bases spanning the gap. The CDR3 protein is CASSYAGGSGNTIYF. The CDR3 DNA is TGTGCCAGCAGTTACGCGGGGGGCTCTGGAAACACCATATATTTT.

The table lists this clonotype with a few counts. This sequence joins TRBV5-4 and TRBJ1-1; D gene ambiguous. The V gene lost 4 bases and the J gene lost 5 bases, with 15 bases spanning the gap. The CDR3 is 14 amino acids. Germline V lookup: CDR1 SGHNT, CDR2 YYREEE (reference sequence). The CDR3 sequence is CASSHGDTPTEAFF. CDR3 in DNA: TGTGCCAGCAGCCACGGGGATACCCCTACTGAAGCTTTCTTT.

The table lists this clonotype with many counts. This chain links TRBV19 with TRBJ2-7; 13 bases agree with TRBD2. With 6 bases clipped from V and 2 bases from J, the junction kept 13 bases outside the gene matches. The length of the CDR3 is 18 residues. Per germline, CDR1 LNHDA and CDR2 SQIVND (reference sequence). The CDR3 sequence is CASSATGTSGANPYEQYF. The CDR3 region has the DNA TGTGCCAGTAGCGCCACCGGGACTAGCGGGGCAAATCCCTACGAGCAGTACTTC.

This clonotype was counted at least ten times. The chain combines TRBV7-9 with TRBJ2-3; D is undetermined. CDR1 is SEHNR and CDR2 is FQNEAQ in the germline V gene (reference sequence). Trimming pared 5 bases from V and 7 bases from J, leaving 16 bases between. This CDR3 spans 14 amino acids. The CDR3 DNA sequence: TGTGCCAGCAGCCCACTTACCTACGGAAATACGCAGTATTTT. Translation gives CASSPLTYGNTQYF.

This clonotype appeared a single time. V gene TRBV19 combines with J gene TRBJ2-7; D is perhaps TRBD2 (6 bases). The V end lost 6 bases, the J end lost 1 base, and 13 bases lay between the germline ends. Per germline, CDR1 LNHDA and CDR2 SQIVND (reference sequence). This CDR3 comprises 14 residues. This CDR3 reads CASREKGGSYEQYF. CDR3 in DNA: TGTGCCAGTAGGGAGAAGGGAGGTTCCTACGAGCAGTACTTC.

This clonotype was seen repeatedly, ten times or more. V is TRBV12-5 and J is TRBJ1-3; no reliable D call. The CDR3 loop spans 13 amino acids. Germline CDR1 is LGHNT and CDR2 is FRNRAP. Trimming took off 4 bases at V and 9 bases at J, with 13 bases between the two ends. The DNA for the CDR3 is TGTGCTAGTGGTTGGGCCCCTCCCGGCACCATATATTTT. It yields the protein CASGWAPPGTIYF. Variable domain in full (rest from reference TRBV12-5 and TRBJ1-3): DARVTQTPRHKVTEMGQEVTMRCQPILGHNTVFWYRQTMMQGLELLAYFRNRAPLDDSGMPKDRFSAEMPDATLATLKIQPSEPRDSAVYFCASGWAPPGTIYFGEGSWLTVV.